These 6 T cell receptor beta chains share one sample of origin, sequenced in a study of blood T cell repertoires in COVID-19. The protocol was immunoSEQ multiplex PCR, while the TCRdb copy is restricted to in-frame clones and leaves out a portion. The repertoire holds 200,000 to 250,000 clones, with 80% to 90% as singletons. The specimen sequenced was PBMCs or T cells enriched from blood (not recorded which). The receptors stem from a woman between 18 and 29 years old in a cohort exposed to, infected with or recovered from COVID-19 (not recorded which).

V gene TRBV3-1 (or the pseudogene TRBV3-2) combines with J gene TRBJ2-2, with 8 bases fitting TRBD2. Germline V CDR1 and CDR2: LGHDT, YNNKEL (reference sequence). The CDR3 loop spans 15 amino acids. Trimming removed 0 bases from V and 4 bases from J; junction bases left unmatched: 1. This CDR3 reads CASSQERGATGELFF. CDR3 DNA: TGTGCCAGCAGCCAAGAGCGGGGGGCCACCGGGGAGCTGTTTTTT.

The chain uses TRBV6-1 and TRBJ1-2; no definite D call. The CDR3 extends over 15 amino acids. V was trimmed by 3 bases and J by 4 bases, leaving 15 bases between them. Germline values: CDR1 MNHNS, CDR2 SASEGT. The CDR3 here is CASSEGQVSVYGYTF. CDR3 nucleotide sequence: TGTGCCAGCAGTGAGGGTCAGGTTTCCGTCTATGGCTACACCTTC.

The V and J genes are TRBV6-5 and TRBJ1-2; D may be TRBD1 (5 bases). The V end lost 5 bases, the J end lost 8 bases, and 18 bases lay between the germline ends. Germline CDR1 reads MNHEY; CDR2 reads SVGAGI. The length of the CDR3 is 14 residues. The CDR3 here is CASSQRDSGRGYTF. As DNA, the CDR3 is TGTGCCAGCAGTCAACGGGACTCCGGCCGGGGCTACACCTTC.

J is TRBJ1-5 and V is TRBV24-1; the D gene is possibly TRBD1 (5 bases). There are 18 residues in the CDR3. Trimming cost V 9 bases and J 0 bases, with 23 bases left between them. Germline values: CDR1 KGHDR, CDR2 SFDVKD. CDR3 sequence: CATSLEGFWGHSNQPQHF. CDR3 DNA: TGTGCCACCTCCTTGGAAGGTTTCTGGGGCCATAGCAATCAGCCCCAGCATTTT.

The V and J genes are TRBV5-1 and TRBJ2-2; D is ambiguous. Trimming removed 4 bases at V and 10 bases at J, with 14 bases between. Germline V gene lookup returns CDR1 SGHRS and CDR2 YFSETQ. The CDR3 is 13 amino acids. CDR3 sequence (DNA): TGCGCCAGCAGCCCCAACGGGTGGGTGGAGCTGTTTTTT. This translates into CASSPNGWVELFF.

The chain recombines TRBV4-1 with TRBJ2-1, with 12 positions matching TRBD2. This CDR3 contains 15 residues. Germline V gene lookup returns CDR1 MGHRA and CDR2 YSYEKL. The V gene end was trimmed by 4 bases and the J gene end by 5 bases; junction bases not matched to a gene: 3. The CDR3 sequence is CASSLTSGRNNEQFF. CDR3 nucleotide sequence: TGCGCCAGCAGCCTTACTAGCGGGAGGAACAATGAGCAGTTCTTC.